The source of this T cell receptor beta chain is a study of T cells in women clearing cervical HPV infection. Data came from immunoSEQ multiplex PCR; TCRdb stores just in-frame clones and leaves some out. Its table lists tens of thousands of clones. The sequence derives from a woman between 18 and 70 years old with a cervical HPV16 infection that either progressed to CIN3+ or cleared (not recorded which). Sequenced sample: blood buffy coat.

The sequenced part of the CDR3 DNA is TGCGCCAGCAGTCAATCTGGGCAGGGGTTCACAGATACG. Protein product: CASSQSGQGFTDT. The CDR3 in its entirety is CASSQSGQGFTDTQYF. The V gene is TRBV23-1, the J gene TRBJ2-3; D might be TRBD1 (6 bases). Sequencing ends 3 residues short of the CDR3 end; the germline J gene provides the rest. TRBV23-1 falls under the ORF class, with uncertain function. V gave up 0 bases and J gave up 2 bases, with 12 bases separating them. The CDR3 spans 16 residues.